A selection of T cell receptor beta chains follows, all from one sample in a study of beta chain features in type 1 diabetes. Sequencing was performed with immunoSEQ multiplex PCR; in TCRdb, only in-frame clones are kept and a portion is missing. The sample contains about 140,000 clones, 6.9% of which appear only once. What was sequenced was central memory CD4+ T cells from blood. These TCRs come from a woman aged 25-40 years in good health. CDR3s include the opening cysteine and the closing phenylalanine or tryptophan. D genes are given only for firm matches. Not all rows give a size; the values are once, few, many and, for expanded clones, a class.

cdr3_aa: CASSQAGGAVDTGELFF; cdr3_nt: TGTGCCAGCAGTCAGGCAGGGGGCGCGGTGGACACCGGGGAGCTGTTTTTT; d_call: TRBD1; clone_size: few; j_call: TRBJ2-2; v_call: TRBV5-6
cdr3_aa: CASSALGAKPETQYF; cdr3_nt: TGTGCCAGCAGTGCATTGGGAGCCAAACCGGAGACCCAGTACTTC; d_call: .; clone_size: .; j_call: TRBJ2-5; v_call: TRBV28
cdr3_aa: CASSYGEEKLFF; cdr3_nt: TGTGCCAGCAGCTACGGAGAAGAAAAACTGTTTTTT; d_call: .; clone_size: few; j_call: TRBJ1-4; v_call: TRBV5-6
cdr3_aa: CASSSIAGGPREQYF; cdr3_nt: TGCGCCAGCAGCTCGATAGCGGGAGGGCCGAGGGAGCAGTACTTC; d_call: TRBD2; clone_size: .; j_call: TRBJ2-7; v_call: TRBV5-1
cdr3_aa: CASSQPSGGLYSNQPQHF; cdr3_nt: TGTGCCAGCAGTCAACCTTCAGGGGGCCTATATAGCAATCAGCCCCAGCATTTT; d_call: TRBD1; clone_size: .; j_call: TRBJ1-5; v_call: TRBV7-2
cdr3_aa: CASSTSAGTAYTDTQYF; cdr3_nt: TGTGCCAGCAGTACCTCTGCCGGGACAGCCTACACAGATACGCAGTATTTT; d_call: TRBD1; clone_size: few; j_call: TRBJ2-3; v_call: TRBV28
cdr3_aa: CASSQQGIEETQYF; cdr3_nt: TGTGCCAGCAGCCAACAGGGAATTGAAGAGACCCAGTACTTC; d_call: .; clone_size: few; j_call: TRBJ2-5; v_call: TRBV11-1
cdr3_aa: CASSTDGGNQPQHF; cdr3_nt: TGTGCCAGCAGTACGGACGGGGGTAATCAGCCCCAGCATTTT; d_call: .; clone_size: few; j_call: TRBJ1-5; v_call: TRBV2
cdr3_aa: CATTPGQSRNEQFF; cdr3_nt: TGTGCCACCACCCCGGGACAAAGCAGGAATGAGCAGTTCTTC; d_call: .; clone_size: many; j_call: TRBJ2-1; v_call: TRBV15
cdr3_aa: CASTLGGGLATDTQYF; cdr3_nt: TGTGCCAGCACCTTAGGAGGGGGACTAGCCACAGATACGCAGTATTTT; d_call: TRBD2; clone_size: many; j_call: TRBJ2-3; v_call: TRBV7-9
cdr3_aa: CASSRGGAGNYEQYF; cdr3_nt: TGTGCCAGTAGTAGAGGGGGCGCCGGGAACTACGAGCAGTACTTC; d_call: TRBD1; clone_size: few; j_call: TRBJ2-7; v_call: TRBV19
cdr3_aa: CASSRGLAGGINEQFF; cdr3_nt: TGTGCCAGCAGCAGGGGACTAGCGGGAGGGATAAATGAGCAGTTCTTC; d_call: TRBD2; clone_size: .; j_call: TRBJ2-1; v_call: TRBV5-4
cdr3_aa: CASSLFQGGYEQYF; cdr3_nt: TGTGCCAGCAGTTTGTTTCAGGGCGGCTACGAGCAGTACTTC; d_call: .; clone_size: once; j_call: TRBJ2-7; v_call: TRBV6-1
cdr3_aa: CASSPGANYGYTF; cdr3_nt: TGTGCCAGCAGTCCCGGAGCTAACTATGGCTACACCTTC; d_call: .; clone_size: .; j_call: TRBJ1-2; v_call: TRBV7-9
cdr3_aa: CASSLGLAGLGTQYF; cdr3_nt: TGTGCCAGCAGCTTAGGACTAGCGGGATTGGGGACCCAGTACTTC; d_call: TRBD2; clone_size: many; j_call: TRBJ2-5; v_call: TRBV11-2
cdr3_aa: CASSVAERQPQHF; cdr3_nt: TGTGCCAGCAGCGTAGCCGAGAGGCAGCCCCAGCATTTT; d_call: .; clone_size: many; j_call: TRBJ1-5; v_call: TRBV9
cdr3_aa: CASSSRDTFYGYTF; cdr3_nt: TGTGCCAGCAGCTCCCGAGACACTTTCTATGGCTACACCTTC; d_call: .; clone_size: few; j_call: TRBJ1-2; v_call: TRBV7-8
cdr3_aa: CASSNQGQRTDTQYF; cdr3_nt: TGTGCCAGTAGTAACCAGGGACAGCGCACAGATACGCAGTATTTT; d_call: TRBD1; clone_size: few; j_call: TRBJ2-3; v_call: TRBV19
cdr3_aa: CASSEVRDKYF; cdr3_nt: TGTGCCAGCAGTGAAGTCCGGGACAAATACTTC; d_call: .; clone_size: many; j_call: TRBJ2-5; v_call: TRBV2
cdr3_aa: CASSRLDLRRNEQFF; cdr3_nt: TGTGCCAGCAGCAGACTAGATCTAAGAAGGAATGAGCAGTTCTTC; d_call: .; clone_size: few; j_call: TRBJ2-1; v_call: TRBV21-1
cdr3_aa: CASSFGQGVSYNEQFF; cdr3_nt: TGTGCCAGCAGCTTCGGACAGGGGGTCTCCTACAATGAGCAGTTCTTC; d_call: TRBD1; clone_size: .; j_call: TRBJ2-1; v_call: TRBV7-9
cdr3_aa: CASSQGQAGKLDTQYF; cdr3_nt: TGTGCCAGCAGCCAAGGTCAAGCGGGTAAACTGGATACGCAGTATTTT; d_call: .; clone_size: few; j_call: TRBJ2-3; v_call: TRBV14
cdr3_aa: CASSQIGTSGRAPETQYF; cdr3_nt: TGCGCCAGCAGCCAGATCGGGACTAGCGGGAGGGCCCCAGAGACCCAGTACTTC; d_call: TRBD2; clone_size: .; j_call: TRBJ2-5; v_call: TRBV4-3
cdr3_aa: CASSEFGVPAGELFF; cdr3_nt: TGTGCCAGCAGTGAATTTGGTGTACCAGCGGGGGAGCTGTTTTTT; d_call: .; clone_size: .; j_call: TRBJ2-2; v_call: TRBV25-1
cdr3_aa: CASSDRVAGDRTQYF; cdr3_nt: TGTGCCAGCAGTGATCGGGTAGCGGGAGACCGTACGCAGTATTTT; d_call: TRBD2; clone_size: few; j_call: TRBJ2-3; v_call: TRBV2
cdr3_aa: CASSLGEGDYNEQFF; cdr3_nt: TGTGCCAGCAGCTTAGGGGAGGGCGATTACAATGAGCAGTTCTTC; d_call: TRBD2; clone_size: few; j_call: TRBJ2-1; v_call: TRBV7-9
cdr3_aa: CASSPGTGGLWQYF; cdr3_nt: TGTGCCAGTTCGCCTGGGACAGGGGGCCTGTGGCAGTACTTC; d_call: TRBD1; clone_size: .; j_call: TRBJ2-7; v_call: TRBV9
cdr3_aa: CASSENGAGERYEQYF; cdr3_nt: TGTGCCAGCAGTGAAAACGGTGCGGGAGAAAGGTACGAGCAGTACTTC; d_call: TRBD2; clone_size: few; j_call: TRBJ2-7; v_call: TRBV6-1
cdr3_aa: CASSQTSVRGPNYGYTF; cdr3_nt: TGCGCCAGCAGCCAAACTTCTGTCAGGGGCCCTAACTATGGCTACACCTTC; d_call: .; clone_size: few; j_call: TRBJ1-2; v_call: TRBV4-3
cdr3_aa: CASSYRTSGSADTQYF; cdr3_nt: TGTGCCAGCAGTTACAGGACTAGCGGGAGCGCCGATACGCAGTATTTT; d_call: TRBD2; clone_size: few; j_call: TRBJ2-3; v_call: TRBV28
cdr3_aa: CASSQDRQGLIYGYTF; cdr3_nt: TGCGCCAGCAGCCAAGATCGACAGGGACTGATCTATGGCTACACCTTC; d_call: TRBD1; clone_size: few; j_call: TRBJ1-2; v_call: TRBV4-3
cdr3_aa: CASNLGASGSYEQYF; cdr3_nt: TGTGCCAGCAACCTTGGGGCTAGCGGTTCCTACGAGCAGTACTTC; d_call: TRBD2; clone_size: many; j_call: TRBJ2-7; v_call: TRBV6-6
cdr3_aa: CASSLGVAGVGEQYF; cdr3_nt: TGTGCCAGCAGTTTAGGCGTAGCCGGGGTTGGCGAGCAGTACTTC; d_call: .; clone_size: .; j_call: TRBJ2-7; v_call: TRBV27
cdr3_aa: CASSQDPGNEKLFF; cdr3_nt: TGCGCCAGCAGCCAAGATCCGGGGAATGAAAAACTGTTTTTT; d_call: .; clone_size: .; j_call: TRBJ1-4; v_call: TRBV4-3
cdr3_aa: CASSLTGDEQYF; cdr3_nt: TGTGCCAGCAGCTTAACGGGAGACGAGCAGTACTTC; d_call: .; clone_size: .; j_call: TRBJ2-7; v_call: TRBV5-8
cdr3_aa: CASSRRQTGTYEQYF; cdr3_nt: TGTGCCAGCAGCCGACGCCAAACAGGGACCTACGAGCAGTACTTC; d_call: .; clone_size: .; j_call: TRBJ2-7; v_call: TRBV27
cdr3_aa: CASSPPARDEQYF; cdr3_nt: TGTGCCAGCTCACCACCGGCCAGGGACGAGCAGTACTTC; d_call: .; clone_size: .; j_call: TRBJ2-7; v_call: TRBV18
cdr3_aa: CASSLTGTSDEQFF; cdr3_nt: TGCGCCAGCAGCCTGACCGGGACTAGTGATGAGCAGTTCTTC; d_call: TRBD2; clone_size: .; j_call: TRBJ2-1; v_call: TRBV5-1
cdr3_aa: CASSPLAGGPGEQYF; cdr3_nt: TGTGCCAGCAGTCCCCTAGCGGGAGGGCCGGGAGAGCAGTACTTC; d_call: TRBD2; clone_size: .; j_call: TRBJ2-7; v_call: TRBV6-1
cdr3_aa: CASSLQGFSQPQHF; cdr3_nt: TGTGCCAGCAGCCTACAGGGGTTTAGCCAGCCCCAGCATTTT; d_call: TRBD1; clone_size: few; j_call: TRBJ1-5; v_call: TRBV4-2
cdr3_aa: CASSLDSLRNYGYTF; cdr3_nt: TGTGCCAGCAGCTTGGACAGTCTCCGAAACTATGGCTACACCTTC; d_call: .; clone_size: few; j_call: TRBJ1-2; v_call: TRBV5-5
cdr3_aa: CASSLEGHAMGGELFF; cdr3_nt: TGCGCCAGCAGCTTGGAGGGACACGCTATGGGCGGGGAGCTGTTTTTT; d_call: .; clone_size: .; j_call: TRBJ2-2; v_call: TRBV5-1
cdr3_aa: CASSLFAGASQETQYF; cdr3_nt: TGTGCCAGCAGCTTATTCGCGGGGGCATCCCAAGAGACCCAGTACTTC; d_call: .; clone_size: .; j_call: TRBJ2-5; v_call: TRBV7-3
cdr3_aa: CASSPLSPTDTQYF; cdr3_nt: TGTGCCAGCAGCCCTCTCTCCCCTACAGATACGCAGTATTTT; d_call: .; clone_size: many; j_call: TRBJ2-3; v_call: TRBV9
cdr3_aa: CASSLVGTGRGAFF; cdr3_nt: TGTGCCAGCAGCTTAGTGGGGACAGGGCGTGGGGCTTTCTTT; d_call: TRBD1; clone_size: .; j_call: TRBJ1-1; v_call: TRBV11-2
cdr3_aa: CASSLWAEETQYF; cdr3_nt: TGTGCCAGCAGCTTATGGGCAGAAGAGACCCAGTACTTC; d_call: .; clone_size: few; j_call: TRBJ2-5; v_call: TRBV7-2
cdr3_aa: CASSYRAGDTGELFF; cdr3_nt: TGTGCCAGCAGTTACCGGGCAGGGGACACCGGGGAGCTGTTTTTT; d_call: .; clone_size: few; j_call: TRBJ2-2; v_call: TRBV6-5
cdr3_aa: CASSPTTGTVMGEQFF; cdr3_nt: TGTGCCAGCAGTCCAACTACCGGGACAGTGATGGGTGAGCAGTTCTTC; d_call: TRBD1; clone_size: few; j_call: TRBJ2-1; v_call: TRBV7-2